This is a list of T cell receptor beta chains from one sample in a study of Graves' ophthalmopathy and Graves' hyperthyroidism. TCRdb re-analysed the multiplex PCR reads in MiXCR, keeping a single row per CDR3 protein. The repertoire holds 650,000 to 900,000 distinct CDR3 sequences, with around 40% as singletons. The sequenced material came from peripheral blood. These receptors were taken from an adult man with Graves' ophthalmopathy. Both conserved end residues are part of each CDR3. A D gene is named only where the DNA matches it firmly. Clone size is stated in some rows and not others, as once, few, many or a class when expanded.

v_call: TRBV7-9
d_call: TRBD1
j_call: TRBJ1-2
clone_size: NA
cdr3_nt: TGCGCCAGCAGCCATGGGACAGGAGCCTATGGCTACACCTTC
cdr3_aa: CASSHGTGAYGYTF

v_call: TRBV2
d_call: TRBD2
j_call: TRBJ2-7
clone_size: NA
cdr3_nt: TGTGCCAGCAGTGAAGTGGGACTAGCGGGGGTCGCCCACGAGCAGTACTTC
cdr3_aa: CASSEVGLAGVAHEQYF

v_call: TRBV19
d_call: TRBD1
j_call: TRBJ1-5
clone_size: few
cdr3_nt: TGTGCCAGTACCCCGTGGACAGGGGCTAGCAATCAGCCCCAGCATTTT
cdr3_aa: CASTPWTGASNQPQHF

v_call: TRBV7-9
d_call: NA
j_call: TRBJ2-2
clone_size: few
cdr3_nt: TGTGCCAGCAGCTCCTCCCCCGGGGAGCTGTTTTTT
cdr3_aa: CASSSSPGELFF

v_call: TRBV11-1
d_call: NA
j_call: TRBJ1-1
clone_size: NA
cdr3_nt: TGTGCCAGCAGCTTGTGGGGGGACGGGATGAACACTGAAGCTTTCTTT
cdr3_aa: CASSLWGDGMNTEAFF

v_call: TRBV15
d_call: NA
j_call: TRBJ1-2
clone_size: once
cdr3_nt: TGTGCTTCCGCAGGGGTCACTTATGGCTACACCTTC
cdr3_aa: CASAGVTYGYTF

v_call: TRBV7-9
d_call: TRBD1
j_call: TRBJ2-5
clone_size: few
cdr3_nt: TGTGCCAGCAGCTGGGGACAGGCTATCCAAGAGACCCAGTACTTC
cdr3_aa: CASSWGQAIQETQYF

v_call: TRBV7-2
d_call: NA
j_call: TRBJ2-7
clone_size: NA
cdr3_nt: TGTGCCAGCAGCTCTGGTTTGGGCAGGGGATATGAGCAGTACTTC
cdr3_aa: CASSSGLGRGYEQYF

v_call: TRBV25-1
d_call: TRBD2
j_call: TRBJ2-7
clone_size: once
cdr3_nt: TGTGCCAGCTCCGAGCCTAGCGGGAACTCCTACGAGCAGTACTTC
cdr3_aa: CASSEPSGNSYEQYF

v_call: TRBV10-3
d_call: TRBD1
j_call: TRBJ1-5
clone_size: once
cdr3_nt: TGTGCCATCAGTGACATGACAGGGGGCGCGATCCAGCATTTT
cdr3_aa: CAISDMTGGAIQHF

v_call: TRBV25-1
d_call: TRBD2
j_call: TRBJ2-1
clone_size: NA
cdr3_nt: TGTGCCAGCACGGGGCTAGCGGGAGAGGAGCAGTTCTTC
cdr3_aa: CASTGLAGEEQFF

v_call: TRBV25-1
d_call: NA
j_call: TRBJ2-2
clone_size: few
cdr3_nt: TGTGCCACCAGTGATTTGGGTAGGGGCGGAACCGGGGAGCTGTTTTTT
cdr3_aa: CATSDLGRGGTGELFF

v_call: TRBV5-4
d_call: NA
j_call: TRBJ2-6
clone_size: few
cdr3_nt: TGTGCCAGCAGGACGGGGGATGGGGCCAACGTCCTGACTTTC
cdr3_aa: CASRTGDGANVLTF

v_call: TRBV7-9
d_call: NA
j_call: TRBJ2-2
clone_size: NA
cdr3_nt: TGTGCCAGCAGCCCAGACAGAAAGGGGGAGCTGTTTTTT
cdr3_aa: CASSPDRKGELFF

v_call: TRBV25-1
d_call: NA
j_call: TRBJ2-2
clone_size: few
cdr3_nt: TGTGCCAGCAGCCTCCGGAAGGCCCGAAGGGAGACCGGGGAGCTGTTTTTT
cdr3_aa: CASSLRKARRETGELFF

v_call: TRBV19
d_call: NA
j_call: TRBJ1-5
clone_size: few
cdr3_nt: TGTGCCAGTATTCCGCGGGTGCGGGGGGCGATCAATCAGCCCCAGCATTTT
cdr3_aa: CASIPRVRGAINQPQHF

v_call: TRBV12-3/TRBV12-4
d_call: NA
j_call: TRBJ1-6
clone_size: few
cdr3_nt: TGTGCCAGCAGTTTGGCTGACAATTCACCCCTCCACTTT
cdr3_aa: CASSLADNSPLHF

v_call: TRBV9
d_call: TRBD1
j_call: TRBJ1-1
clone_size: few
cdr3_nt: TGCGCCAGCAGCTTGGCTGGACAGGGAGGTTCGGGCACTGAAGCTTTCTTT
cdr3_aa: CASSLAGQGGSGTEAFF

v_call: TRBV2
d_call: NA
j_call: TRBJ1-1
clone_size: NA
cdr3_nt: TGTGCCAGCAGGGAAAACGAAATGAACACTGAAGCTTTCTTT
cdr3_aa: CASRENEMNTEAFF

v_call: TRBV10-3
d_call: NA
j_call: TRBJ1-1
clone_size: many
cdr3_nt: TGTGCCATCAGGAGGGAAAACACTGAAGCTTTCTTT
cdr3_aa: CAIRRENTEAFF

v_call: TRBV4-3
d_call: NA
j_call: TRBJ1-5
clone_size: NA
cdr3_nt: TGCGCCAGCAGCCAAGATCTAATGTCCACTCAGCCCCAGCATTTT
cdr3_aa: CASSQDLMSTQPQHF

v_call: TRBV9
d_call: NA
j_call: TRBJ1-2
clone_size: few
cdr3_nt: TGTGCCAGCAGCTCCCCGGAACGGGGCCATGGCTACACCTTC
cdr3_aa: CASSSPERGHGYTF

v_call: TRBV19
d_call: NA
j_call: TRBJ1-4
clone_size: few
cdr3_nt: TGTGCCAGTAGTATACAGGCTAGAACCGAAGAAAAACTGTTTTTT
cdr3_aa: CASSIQARTEEKLFF

v_call: TRBV25-1
d_call: NA
j_call: TRBJ1-2
clone_size: NA
cdr3_nt: TGTGCCAGCAGTGAACCTCACACAGCTTATAACTATGGCTACACCTTC
cdr3_aa: CASSEPHTAYNYGYTF

v_call: TRBV29-1
d_call: NA
j_call: TRBJ1-4
clone_size: once
cdr3_nt: TGCAGCGTAGGACCGCATAATGAAAAACTGTTTTTT
cdr3_aa: CSVGPHNEKLFF

v_call: TRBV5-6
d_call: TRBD1
j_call: TRBJ2-3
clone_size: NA
cdr3_nt: TGTGCCAGCAGCGAGCACCGCCGGGACAGGCTTAGCACAGATACGCAGTATTTT
cdr3_aa: CASSEHRRDRLSTDTQYF

v_call: TRBV7-9
d_call: TRBD1
j_call: TRBJ2-7
clone_size: NA
cdr3_nt: TGTGCCAGCAGCTTAACGAGACAGGGTCCAAATAGCCTCTACGAGCAGTACTTC
cdr3_aa: CASSLTRQGPNSLYEQYF

v_call: TRBV5-1
d_call: TRBD1
j_call: TRBJ1-5
clone_size: NA
cdr3_nt: TGCGCGACAGGGCGGCTTCAGCCCCAGCATTTT
cdr3_aa: CATGRLQPQHF

v_call: TRBV25-1
d_call: NA
j_call: TRBJ2-5
clone_size: NA
cdr3_nt: TGTGCCAGCAGCTTAATAGCAGGCCGGTACCAAGAGACCCAGTACTTC
cdr3_aa: CASSLIAGRYQETQYF

v_call: TRBV10-2
d_call: NA
j_call: TRBJ1-4
clone_size: NA
cdr3_nt: TGTGCCAGCAGTGAAGCGCTTGGGGCCAGTGAAAAACTGTTTTTT
cdr3_aa: CASSEALGASEKLFF

v_call: TRBV20-1
d_call: NA
j_call: TRBJ2-7
clone_size: few
cdr3_nt: TGCAGTGCTAGAGGCCCGATCTACGAGCAGTACTTC
cdr3_aa: CSARGPIYEQYF

v_call: TRBV10-3
d_call: NA
j_call: TRBJ2-5
clone_size: NA
cdr3_nt: TGTGCCATCAGTGAGTCGGGGGTTAGCACAGATACGCAGTACTTC
cdr3_aa: CAISESGVSTDTQYF

v_call: TRBV11-2
d_call: NA
j_call: TRBJ2-7
clone_size: many
cdr3_nt: TGTGCCAGCAGCTTAGACAGAACAACCTACGAGCAGTACTTC
cdr3_aa: CASSLDRTTYEQYF

v_call: TRBV10-3
d_call: NA
j_call: TRBJ1-1
clone_size: many
cdr3_nt: TGTGCCATCAGTGTGGGGGGCCGTGGAGCTTTCTTT
cdr3_aa: CAISVGGRGAFF

v_call: TRBV2
d_call: NA
j_call: TRBJ2-7
clone_size: few
cdr3_nt: TGTGCCAGCAGATCTGAGACCCCGGCAAAGCAGTACTTC
cdr3_aa: CASRSETPAKQYF

v_call: TRBV19
d_call: TRBD1
j_call: TRBJ1-1
clone_size: NA
cdr3_nt: TGTGCCAGTAGCCATGGACAGGGGCAGAACACTGAAGCTTTCTTT
cdr3_aa: CASSHGQGQNTEAFF

v_call: TRBV5-1
d_call: NA
j_call: TRBJ1-2
clone_size: few
cdr3_nt: TGCGCCAGCAGCTTGGGGGAGTCGACGTGGGGCTACACCTTC
cdr3_aa: CASSLGESTWGYTF

v_call: TRBV7-9
d_call: NA
j_call: TRBJ1-3
clone_size: NA
cdr3_nt: TGTGCCAGCAGCTTTTGGGGCTCTGGAAACACCATATATTTT
cdr3_aa: CASSFWGSGNTIYF

v_call: TRBV3-1
d_call: NA
j_call: TRBJ2-2
clone_size: many
cdr3_nt: TGTGCCAGCAGCCAAGCAACCGGGGAGCTGTTTTTT
cdr3_aa: CASSQATGELFF

v_call: TRBV4-2
d_call: NA
j_call: TRBJ2-7
clone_size: few
cdr3_nt: TGTGCCAGCAGCCAAGATCCCCCTAGCCTGCCCTACGAGCAGTACTTC
cdr3_aa: CASSQDPPSLPYEQYF

v_call: TRBV7-1
d_call: TRBD1
j_call: TRBJ1-5
clone_size: NA
cdr3_nt: TGTGCCAGCAGCTCCCCGGTGTCTCCGCCACCCGGACAGGGGCCCCAGCCCCAGCATTTT
cdr3_aa: CASSSPVSPPPGQGPQPQHF

v_call: TRBV5-1
d_call: TRBD2
j_call: TRBJ2-2
clone_size: NA
cdr3_nt: TGCGCCAGCAGCCGAAGGACTAGCGGGACGAACACCGGGGAGCTGTTTTTT
cdr3_aa: CASSRRTSGTNTGELFF

v_call: TRBV7-2
d_call: TRBD2
j_call: TRBJ2-7
clone_size: NA
cdr3_nt: TGCGCCAGCAGCCAAGATCGAGCTCTAGCGGGAGCTGAGCAGTACTTC
cdr3_aa: CASSQDRALAGAEQYF

v_call: TRBV11-2
d_call: TRBD1
j_call: TRBJ2-7
clone_size: many
cdr3_nt: TGTGCCAGCAGCAAGACAGGGTCCCACGAGCAGTACTTC
cdr3_aa: CASSKTGSHEQYF

v_call: TRBV11-1
d_call: NA
j_call: TRBJ1-1
clone_size: NA
cdr3_nt: TGTGCCAGCTCACGGGAGGACACACGCGAAGCTTTCTTT
cdr3_aa: CASSREDTREAFF

v_call: TRBV7-9
d_call: NA
j_call: TRBJ2-2
clone_size: few
cdr3_nt: TGTGCCAGCAGCTCCTCGGGGGCAGGGGCCGGGGAGCTGTTTTTT
cdr3_aa: CASSSSGAGAGELFF

v_call: TRBV15
d_call: NA
j_call: TRBJ1-1
clone_size: NA
cdr3_nt: TGTGCCACCAGCAGAGGTGTGGGAATGAACACTGAAGCTTTCTTT
cdr3_aa: CATSRGVGMNTEAFF

v_call: TRBV7-9
d_call: NA
j_call: TRBJ2-2
clone_size: few
cdr3_nt: TGTGCCAGCAGCTCGCTGGAACCAGCGAACACCGGGGAGCTGTTTTTT
cdr3_aa: CASSSLEPANTGELFF

v_call: TRBV12-3/TRBV12-4
d_call: NA
j_call: TRBJ1-6
clone_size: NA
cdr3_nt: TGTGCCAGCAGTTTAGCCGTTTCACCCCTCCACTTT
cdr3_aa: CASSLAVSPLHF

v_call: TRBV12-3/TRBV12-4
d_call: TRBD1
j_call: TRBJ2-7
clone_size: NA
cdr3_nt: TGTGCCAGCAGTCCTAGGGGGCTCGACGAGCAGTACTTC
cdr3_aa: CASSPRGLDEQYF

v_call: TRBV10-3
d_call: TRBD1
j_call: TRBJ1-2
clone_size: many
cdr3_nt: TGTGCCATCAGTGAACCGGGACAGGCCGCTGGCTACACCTTC
cdr3_aa: CAISEPGQAAGYTF

v_call: TRBV20-1
d_call: TRBD2
j_call: TRBJ2-5
clone_size: few
cdr3_nt: TGCAGTGCTAGAGTTAGCGGGAGGGCCGGAGAGACCCAGTACTTC
cdr3_aa: CSARVSGRAGETQYF

v_call: TRBV7-2
d_call: NA
j_call: TRBJ1-5
clone_size: NA
cdr3_nt: TGTGCCAGCAGCTTAGTAACGGGCCGGGGTCAGCCCCAGCATTTT
cdr3_aa: CASSLVTGRGQPQHF